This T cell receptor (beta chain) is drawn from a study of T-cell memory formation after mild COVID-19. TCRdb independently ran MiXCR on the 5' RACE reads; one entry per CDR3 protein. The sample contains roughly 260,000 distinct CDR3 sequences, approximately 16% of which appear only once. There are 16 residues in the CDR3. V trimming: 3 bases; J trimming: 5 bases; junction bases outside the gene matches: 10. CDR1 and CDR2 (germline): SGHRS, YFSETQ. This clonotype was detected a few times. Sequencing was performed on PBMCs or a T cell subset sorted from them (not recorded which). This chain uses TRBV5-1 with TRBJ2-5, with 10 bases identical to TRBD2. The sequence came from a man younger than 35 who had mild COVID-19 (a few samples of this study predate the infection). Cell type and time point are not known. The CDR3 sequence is CASSSTTSGFMETQYF. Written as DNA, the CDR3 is TGCGCCAGCAGCTCCACGACTAGCGGGTTCATGGAGACCCAGTACTTC.